This TCR beta chain was captured by sequencing in a study of low-dose radiotherapy and immunotherapy resistance in tumors. Study background: The authors gave intravenous cyclophosphamide 200 mg/m2 every two weeks, one day before radiation and immunotherapy. Patients were on oral aspirin 300 mg taken daily for four cycles from cycle 1 day 1.

A word on this clonotype: A far larger clone is just one base off, so this is likely a read error.

Time point here: before trial treatment. Eligible patients had advanced solid tumors lacking tumor-infiltrating lymphocytes. cDNA synthesis used a TRAV/TRBV-specific primer set for both chains. The authors ran 20 PCR cycles to amplify TCRs with a constant-region primer and V-primer adapter. A single record per CDR3 protein comes from TCRdb applying MiXCR to the reads. The data hold around 99,000 distinct CDR3 sequences, with 9% to 9.5% observed a single time. The specimen comprised PBMCs, sampled before treatment. This clonotype was obtained from a male donor with prostate cancer.

The CDR3 protein is CASTLGTGTWKQFF. CDR3 nucleotides: TGCGCCAGCACCCTGGGGACAGGTACGTGGAAGCAGTTCTTC. The gene calls are TRBV5-1 and TRBJ2-1, with 8 bases identical to TRBD1. This CDR3 spans 14 amino acids. Germline CDR1 SGHRS, CDR2 YFSETQ. Trimming removed 6 bases from V and 11 bases from J; junction bases left unmatched: 13.